The sequence of this T cell receptor beta chain was determined in a study of shared clonotypes between healthy human individuals. TCRdb keeps only in-frame clones here, not all; method: immunoSEQ multiplex PCR. The repertoire includes some 2 million clones, approximately 94% of them detected once, and about 1.1% sits in the top ten. Selected positively for CCR7 and CD45RO-negative, naive CD8 cells excluded terminally differentiated effector memory CD45RA+ cells. Donors, healthy HIV-negative adults, lacked recent acute infections or vaccinations. Comments on this clone: In the same sample, other DNA sequences code for this CDR3.

CDR1 is SGDLS and CDR2 is YYNGEE in the germline V gene. CDR3 length: 15 amino acids. V was trimmed by 0 bases and J by 0 bases, leaving 8 bases between them. The rearrangement uses TRBV9 and TRBJ2-3; D is uncertain. The sample taken for sequencing was naive CD8+ T cells sorted from blood. The clonotype comes from a man younger than 35 in good health. The CDR3 loop reads CASSVAGASTDTQYF. CDR3 DNA sequence: TGTGCCAGCAGCGTAGCCGGAGCTAGCACAGATACGCAGTATTTT.